This T cell receptor beta chain was captured in a study of cytomegalovirus exposure and HLA in healthy donors. Study-wide points: The study labeled 164 TCR beta chains cytomegalovirus-associated. A link between a missense DCLRE1C variant and TCR beta V- and J-gene trimming emerged from a later analysis. The majority of TCR sequences were rare, yet some public TCRs appeared in many donors.

PCR employed 60 Vbeta and 13 Jbeta primers. Clones were sequenced by immunoSEQ multiplex PCR, and TCRdb holds only the in-frame ones, with some missing. Of about 140,000 clones in the sample, 66% were seen once. Donors showed nominal health when sampled, although they likely had unrecorded immune exposures. V lost 1 base and J lost 0, with 8 bases in between. CDR1 and CDR2 from the germline V gene are SGHTA and FQGTGA. This CDR3 is built from 15 residues. The table lists this clone with a count of one. Its antigen is not known. The sequencing input was PBMCs. The clonotype comes from a woman aged 60-75 years in good health and CMV-seronegative. The V call is TRBV7-3, the J call TRBJ2-3, with D uncertain. This CDR3 is CASSLNGLSTDTQYF. DNA of the CDR3: TGTGCCAGCAGCTTAAATGGTCTAAGCACAGATACGCAGTATTTT.